Below, 18 T cell receptor beta chains from the same sample are listed, as sequenced in a study of metastatic and nonmetastatic thyroid tumors. Among the patients, none had received any treatment before thyroid surgery. TCRdb re-called the PCR reads with MiXCR. The sample lists roughly 30,000 clones; 20% were seen once. Source material: blood. The source of these receptors is a female donor with papillary thyroid cancer or a benign thyroid nodule (not recorded which). Some clones in this sample may be carry-over from other donors' samples.

The chain is built from TRBV28 and TRBJ2-1; D is perhaps TRBD2 (6 bases). The CDR3 has 16 amino acids. Germline CDR1 is MDHEN and CDR2 is SYDVKM. Between the trimmed V and J ends, which lost 7 bases and 0 bases, there was a span of 16 bases. The CDR3 protein is CASTSLGRSSYNEQFF. In nucleotides, the CDR3 is TGTGCCAGCACCTCTCTCGGGAGAAGCTCCTACAATGAGCAGTTCTTC. The full variable domain, completed using reference TRBV28 and TRBJ2-1, is DVKVTQSSRYLVKRTGEKVFLECVQDMDHENMFWYRQDPGLGLRLIYFSYDVKMKEKGDIPEGYSVSREKKERFSLILESASTNQTSMYLCASTSLGRSSYNEQFFGPGTRLTVL.

This clone was detected many times. The chain links TRBV28 to TRBJ1-2; D uncertain. The CDR3 consists of 12 residues. V was cut by 10 bases and J by 7 bases, with 16 bases left in between. CDR1 and CDR2 (germline): MDHEN, SYDVKM. CDR3 amino acids: CATHPLVSGYTF. The CDR3 region has the DNA TGTGCCACCCACCCTCTGGTCTCTGGCTACACCTTC.

This clone was detected only a few times. The gene calls are TRBV2 and TRBJ2-7; TRBD1 is a possible D gene (5 bases). Germline V gene sequence: CDR1 SNHLY, CDR2 FYNNEI. The CDR3 is 14 residues long. The ends were cut back, 8 bases at V and 0 bases at J, with 14 bases in the middle. CDR3 sequence (DNA): TGTGCCAGCTTTGGGGCTTCCTACTCCTACGAGCAGTACTTC. Translating gives CASFGASYSYEQYF. Variable domain in full (rest from reference TRBV2 and TRBJ2-7): EPEVTQTPSHQVTQMGQEVILRCVPISNHLYFYWYRQILGQKVEFLVSFYNNEISEKSEIFDDQFSVERPDGSNFTLKIRSTKLEDSAMYFCASFGASYSYEQYFGPGTRLTVT.

This clone was picked up many times. The chain employs TRBV7-3 and TRBJ2-5; TRBD1 matches at 10 bases. V gave up 5 bases and J gave up 1 base; unmatched junction bases: 7. Germline CDR1 is SGHTA and CDR2 is FQGTGA. This CDR3 has 16 amino acids. The DNA for the CDR3 is TGTGCCAGCAGCCCGAAGGGACAGGGGTTCCAAGAGACCCAGTACTTC. This encodes CASSPKGQGFQETQYF.

This chain joins TRBV6-1 and TRBJ2-3; no clear D gene. The germline V gene encodes CDR1 MNHNS and CDR2 SASEGT. V lost 9 bases to trimming and J lost 1 base, with 20 bases between them. CDR3 length: 16 amino acids. The CDR3 loop is CASPSSASLGTDTQYF. In DNA form, the CDR3 reads TGTGCCAGTCCCTCCTCCGCCAGCCTCGGCACAGATACGCAGTATTTT.

This clone was found many times. The genes are TRBV28 and TRBJ2-7; D is undetermined. The CDR3 has 14 residues. From germline, CDR1 is MDHEN and CDR2 SYDVKM. The V gene lost 1 base and the J gene lost 0 bases, with 7 bases spanning the gap. Here the CDR3 DNA reads TGTGCCAGCAGTTTATTAGGGTTCTCCTACGAGCAGTACTTC. Its protein product is CASSLLGFSYEQYF. The full variable domain, completed using reference TRBV28 and TRBJ2-7, is DVKVTQSSRYLVKRTGEKVFLECVQDMDHENMFWYRQDPGLGLRLIYFSYDVKMKEKGDIPEGYSVSREKKERFSLILESASTNQTSMYLCASSLLGFSYEQYFGPGTRLTVT.

The DNA for the CDR3 is TGTGCCAGCAGCTTCGACGGCTACTCTGGAAACACCATATATTTT. It codes for CASSFDGYSGNTIYF. V and J are TRBV11-3 and TRBJ1-3; D gene unclear. V was shortened by 3 bases and J by 0 bases, with 9 bases between the two germline ends. In germline, CDR1 is SGHNT, CDR2 YENEEA. The CDR3 is 15 residues long.

This clone was recorded a few times. The chain uses TRBV27 and TRBJ2-1; D is ambiguous. V was shortened by 6 bases and J by 2 bases, with 11 bases between the two germline ends. Germline CDR1 MNHEY, CDR2 SMNVEV (reference sequence). This CDR3 has 14 residues. The CDR3 is CASSSGRPYNEQFF. CDR3 bases: TGTGCCAGCAGCTCAGGACGGCCCTACAATGAGCAGTTCTTC.

This clone was recorded at least ten times. The CDR3 protein is CASSLQGGGTGELFF. The CDR3 region has the DNA TGTGCCAGCAGCTTACAAGGGGGGGGAACCGGGGAGCTGTTTTTT. The rearrangement joins TRBV7-2 to TRBJ2-2; tentatively, D is TRBD2 (7 bases). Germline V CDR1 and CDR2: SGHTA, FQGNSA. This CDR3 comprises 15 residues. V lost 2 bases, J lost 5 bases, and 12 bases lay in between.

This clone occurred many times. This chain links TRBV27 with TRBJ1-4, with D possibly being TRBD1 (5 bases). V shed 8 bases and J shed 2 bases, with 15 bases lying between them. The CDR3 consists of 15 residues. Germline V gene lookup returns CDR1 MNHEY and CDR2 SMNVEV (reference sequence). CDR3 in DNA: TGTGCCAGCCGCCATACCGGGGGTACTAATGAAAAACTGTTTTTT. Protein product: CASRHTGGTNEKLFF.

In this sample, this clone turned up many times. The rearrangement joins TRBV20-1 to TRBJ2-1; D is uncertain. From germline, CDR1 is DFQATT and CDR2 SNEGSKA (reference sequence). This CDR3 is 14 amino acids long. V lost 1 base to trimming and J lost 6 bases, with 13 bases between them. This CDR3 is CSARVRQLANEQFF. The CDR3, as DNA: TGCAGTGCTAGAGTTAGGCAATTGGCCAATGAGCAGTTCTTC.

This clone occurred many times. V and J are TRBV5-1 and TRBJ1-6, with unresolved D. Trimming cost V 0 bases and J 5 bases, with 6 bases left between them. From germline, CDR1 is SGHRS and CDR2 YFSETQ. The CDR3 runs to 14 residues. Here the CDR3 DNA reads TGCGCCAGCAGCTTGGCACAGAATAATTCACCCCTCCACTTT. This encodes CASSLAQNNSPLHF.

This clone was counted many times. This chain joins TRBV2 and TRBJ2-5, with 9 bases identical to TRBD2. CDR3 size: 15 residues. V was pared by 4 bases and J by 6 bases, with 9 bases of the junction left unmatched. Germline V lookup: CDR1 SNHLY, CDR2 FYNNEI. The CDR3 reads CASSVPAGGVKTQYF. Here the CDR3 DNA reads TGTGCCAGCAGTGTACCAGCGGGGGGCGTGAAGACCCAGTACTTC.

Relative to its sample, this clone is medium-sized. This rearrangement joins TRBV10-3 to TRBJ1-1; weak D call: TRBD1 (5 bases). V dropped 3 bases and J dropped 8 bases, with 13 bases sitting between them. The CDR3 is 13 residues long. Per the germline V gene, CDR1 is ENHRY and CDR2 is SYGVKD. The CDR3 loop is CAISDTREGEAFF. The CDR3, as DNA: TGTGCCATCAGTGATACGAGGGAGGGGGAAGCTTTCTTT.

This clone was recorded many times. The rearrangement links TRBV2 to TRBJ2-7, with 7 bases matching TRBD1. J gave up 7 bases and V 6 bases, and 18 bases lay outside the gene matches. This CDR3 has 16 amino acids. The germline CDR1 and CDR2 sequences are SNHLY and FYNNEI. CDR3: CASRGNKPGQRFEQYF. The CDR3 nucleotides are TGTGCCAGCAGGGGAAACAAACCGGGACAGAGATTTGAGCAGTACTTC.

With regard to this clone: Relative to the germline gene, one junction end is altered; a read error may explain this. V gene TRBV12-3 or TRBV12-4 combines with J gene TRBJ2-2; D is perhaps TRBD1 or TRBD2 (5 bases each). There are 15 residues in the CDR3. DNA of the CDR3: TGTGCCAGCAGAAACAGGCAGGGTGGAACCTGGGAGCTGATTTTT. Translating it yields CASRNRQGGTWELIF.

At least ten counts were recorded for this clone. The rearrangement joins TRBV20-1 to TRBJ2-7, with a possible D match to TRBD2 (5 bases). This CDR3 spans 10 amino acids. The V and J ends lost 1 base and 7 bases respectively, with 5 bases between them. Looked up from germline, CDR1 is DFQATT and CDR2 is SNEGSKA (reference sequence). This CDR3 reads CSARAGEQYF. CDR3 DNA sequence: TGCAGTGCTAGAGCGGGGGAGCAGTACTTC.

The rearrangement uses TRBV7-6 and TRBJ1-1; D gene ambiguous. The length of the CDR3 is 13 residues. The ends were cut back, 1 base at V and 6 bases at J, with 9 bases in the middle. Germline CDR1 is SGHVS and CDR2 is FNYEAQ. The CDR3 loop is CASSLVERAEAFF. DNA of the CDR3: TGTGCCAGCAGCTTAGTTGAGAGAGCTGAAGCTTTCTTT.